Listed below are T cell receptor beta chains from one sample, sequenced in a study of cytomegalovirus exposure and HLA in healthy donors. Profiling relied on immunoSEQ multiplex PCR, and the TCRdb table lists in-frame clones only, not all of them. Its clone listing holds tens of thousands of clones. Input material: PBMCs. The receptors were sampled from a male donor in good health and CMV-seronegative. CDR3s include the opening cysteine and the closing phenylalanine or tryptophan. The D gene is left open where the match is weak.

TRBV5-1,TRBD1,TRBJ1-5,TGCGCCAGCAGCCCCGGGACAGGGGAACAGCCCCAGCATTTT,CASSPGTGEQPQHF
TRBV11-2,TRBD2,TRBJ2-3,TGTGCCAGCAGCTCGGGACTAGCGGGAAGTACAGATACGCAGTATTTT,CASSSGLAGSTDTQYF
TRBV6-6,.,TRBJ2-7,TGTGCCAGCAGTTACTCCGGGGGTTCCTACGAGCAGTACTTC,CASSYSGGSYEQYF
TRBV23-1,.,TRBJ1-1,TGCGCCAGCCTCCAACAGTCGAACACTGAAGCTTTCTTT,CASLQQSNTEAFF
TRBV18,TRBD1,TRBJ1-2,TGTGCCAGCTCACCCTCGAGCAGGGGGACTTCGGGCTACACCTTC,CASSPSSRGTSGYTF
TRBV6-5,.,TRBJ2-4,TGTGCCAGCAGCCCCTTAGGGGGAGCCAAAAACATTCAGTACTTC,CASSPLGGAKNIQYF
TRBV2,.,TRBJ2-3,TGTGCCAGCAGTGACGCCAGGGAAGCAGATACGCAGTATTTT,CASSDAREADTQYF
TRBV6-5,.,TRBJ1-1,TGTGCCAGCAGTTACTTAAACACTGAAGCTTTCTTT,CASSYLNTEAFF
TRBV6-5,TRBD1,TRBJ2-1,TGTGCCAGCAGCGAAACAGGGGGCTCCTACAATGAGCAGTTCTTC,CASSETGGSYNEQFF
TRBV5-5,.,TRBJ1-1,TGTGCCAGCAGCTGGGGGGGAACAGGTATGAACACTGAAGCTTTCTTT,CASSWGGTGMNTEAFF
TRBV19,.,TRBJ2-2,TGTGCCAGTAACCCTACGAACACCGGGGAGCTGTTTTTT,CASNPTNTGELFF
TRBV18,TRBD1,TRBJ1-5,TGTGCCAGCTCACCGAACAGGGGGACCTACCAGCCCCAGCATTTT,CASSPNRGTYQPQHF
TRBV5-6,TRBD2,TRBJ2-5,TGTGCCAGCAGGGAGGGACTAGCCGGTATTGGGGAGACCCAGTACTTC,CASREGLAGIGETQYF
TRBV18,.,TRBJ2-2,TGTGCCAGCTCACCGGAGAGCCACAAGAACACCGGGGAGCTGTTTTTT,CASSPESHKNTGELFF
TRBV9,.,TRBJ2-7,TGTGCCAGCAGCGTAGGTCAGGGAGGAACCTACGAGCAGTACTTC,CASSVGQGGTYEQYF
TRBV5-1,TRBD2,TRBJ2-5,TGCGCCAGCAGCTTACGAGCGGGAGGAGAGACCCAGTACTTC,CASSLRAGGETQYF